This T cell receptor beta chain was identified in a study of post-analysis software for immune sequencing data. The TCR beta cDNA libraries carried unique molecular identifiers. TCRdb independently ran MiXCR on the PCR reads; one entry per CDR3 protein. Among over 150,000 distinct CDR3 sequences, around 30% were seen once, and the ten largest hold about 1.6%. Study-wide points: Roughly five TRBV segments were significantly more frequent in patients than in controls. TRBV5-6, TRBV5-1 and TRBV20-1 were among these segments.

Trimming pared 1 base from V and 0 bases from J, leaving 10 bases between. Germline V gives CDR1 SGHTA, CDR2 FQGNSA. This CDR3 spans 16 amino acids. On this clonotype: Its antigen remains unknown.

J is TRBJ1-5 and V is TRBV7-2, with TRBD1 as a possible D gene (5 bases). The origin of this receptor is a girl aged 10 to 17 with multiple sclerosis. The sample was blood. The CDR3 spells CASSLEGKYSNQPQHF. The CDR3 DNA reads TGTGCCAGCAGCTTAGAGGGGAAGTATAGCAATCAGCCCCAGCATTTT.